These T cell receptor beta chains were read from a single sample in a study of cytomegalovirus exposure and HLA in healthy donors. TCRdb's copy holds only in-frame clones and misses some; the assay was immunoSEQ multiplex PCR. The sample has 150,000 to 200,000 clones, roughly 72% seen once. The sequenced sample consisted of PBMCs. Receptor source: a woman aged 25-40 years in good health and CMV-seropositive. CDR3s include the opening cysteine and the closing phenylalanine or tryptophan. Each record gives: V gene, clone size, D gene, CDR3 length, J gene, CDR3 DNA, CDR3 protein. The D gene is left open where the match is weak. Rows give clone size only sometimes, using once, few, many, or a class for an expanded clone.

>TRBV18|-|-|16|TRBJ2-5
TGTGCCAGCTCACTCTCGCCGGGGAGGTGGAAAGAGACCCAGTACTTC
CASSLSPGRWKETQYF
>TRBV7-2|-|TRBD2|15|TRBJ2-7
TGTGCCAGCAGCTTAACGGGGGGACTCTCCTACGAGCAGTACTTC
CASSLTGGLSYEQYF
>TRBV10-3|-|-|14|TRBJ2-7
TGTGCCATCAGTGAGAAACGGGACTTCTACGAGCAGTACTTC
CAISEKRDFYEQYF
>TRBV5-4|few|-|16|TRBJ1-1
TGTGCCAGCAGCTTGGGATTGGACAGCGCGAACACTGAAGCTTTCTTT
CASSLGLDSANTEAFF
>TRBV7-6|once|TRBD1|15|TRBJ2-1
TGTGCCAGCAGCTTAGACAGGGGAGAGGACAATGAGCAGTTCTTC
CASSLDRGEDNEQFF
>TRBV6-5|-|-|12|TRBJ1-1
TGTGCCAGCAGTTTTCAGGGAGGTGAAGCTTTCTTT
CASSFQGGEAFF
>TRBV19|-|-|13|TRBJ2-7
TGTGCCAGTAGTTTCGGCAGGACCTACGAGCAGTACTTC
CASSFGRTYEQYF
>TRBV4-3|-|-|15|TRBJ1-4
TGCGCCAGCAGCCAAGATCGGAACAGGAAGGAAAAACTGTTTTTT
CASSQDRNRKEKLFF
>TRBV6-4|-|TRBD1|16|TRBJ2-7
TGTGCCAGCAGGGACGGAATCCGGGACAGGGGATACGAGCAGTACTTC
CASRDGIRDRGYEQYF
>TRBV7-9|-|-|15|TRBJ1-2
TGTGCCAGCAGCTTAGGTCAGGCAGGCTCCTATGGCTACACCTTC
CASSLGQAGSYGYTF